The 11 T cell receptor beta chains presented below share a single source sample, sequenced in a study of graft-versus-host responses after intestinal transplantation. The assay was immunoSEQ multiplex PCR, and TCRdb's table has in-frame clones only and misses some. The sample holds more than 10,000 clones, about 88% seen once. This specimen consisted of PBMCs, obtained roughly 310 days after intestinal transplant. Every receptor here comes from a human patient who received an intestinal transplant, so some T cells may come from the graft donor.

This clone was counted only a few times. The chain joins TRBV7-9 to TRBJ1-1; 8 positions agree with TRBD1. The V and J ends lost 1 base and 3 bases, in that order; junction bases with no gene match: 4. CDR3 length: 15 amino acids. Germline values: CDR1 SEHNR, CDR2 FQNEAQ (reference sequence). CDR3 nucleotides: TGTGCCAGCAGCTTAGGGACAGGGATGGACACTGAAGCTTTCTTT. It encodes CASSLGTGMDTEAFF.

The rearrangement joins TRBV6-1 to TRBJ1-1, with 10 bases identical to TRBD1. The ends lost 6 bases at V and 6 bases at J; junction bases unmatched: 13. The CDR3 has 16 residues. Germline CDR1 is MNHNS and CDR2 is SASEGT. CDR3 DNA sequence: TGTGCCAGCAGAGAACCGGGACAGGGGTTCTGGGCTGAAGCTTTCTTT. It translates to CASREPGQGFWAEAFF.

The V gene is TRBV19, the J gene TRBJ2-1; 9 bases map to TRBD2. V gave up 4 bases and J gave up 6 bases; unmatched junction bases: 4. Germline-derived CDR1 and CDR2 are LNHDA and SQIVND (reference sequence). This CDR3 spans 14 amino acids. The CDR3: CASSKTSGGNEQFF. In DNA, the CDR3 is TGTGCCAGTAGTAAGACTAGCGGAGGCAATGAGCAGTTCTTC.

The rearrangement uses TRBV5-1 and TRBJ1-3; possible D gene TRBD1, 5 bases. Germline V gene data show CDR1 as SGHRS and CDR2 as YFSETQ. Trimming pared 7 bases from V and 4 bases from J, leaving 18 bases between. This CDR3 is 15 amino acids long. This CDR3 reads CASGGPGGGGNTIYF. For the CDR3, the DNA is TGCGCCAGCGGCGGGCCCGGGGGAGGCGGAAACACCATATATTTT.

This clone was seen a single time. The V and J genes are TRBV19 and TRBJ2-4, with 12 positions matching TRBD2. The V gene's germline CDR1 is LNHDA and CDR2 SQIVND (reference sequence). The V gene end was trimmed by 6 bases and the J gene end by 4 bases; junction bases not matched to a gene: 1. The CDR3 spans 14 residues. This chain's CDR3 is CASRTSGRKNIQYF. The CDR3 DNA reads TGTGCCAGTAGGACTAGCGGGAGAAAAAACATTCAGTACTTC.

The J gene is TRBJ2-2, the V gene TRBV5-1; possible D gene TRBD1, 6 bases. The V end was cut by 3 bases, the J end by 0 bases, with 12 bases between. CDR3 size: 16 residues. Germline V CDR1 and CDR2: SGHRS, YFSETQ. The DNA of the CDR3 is TGCGCCAGCAGCTCGACGACAGGTGCGAACACCGGGGAGCTGTTTTTT. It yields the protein CASSSTTGANTGELFF.

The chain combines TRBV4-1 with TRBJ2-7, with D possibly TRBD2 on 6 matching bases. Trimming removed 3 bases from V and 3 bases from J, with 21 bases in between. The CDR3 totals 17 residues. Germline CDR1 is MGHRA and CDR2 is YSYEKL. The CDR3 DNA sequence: TGCGCCAGCAGCCAGGGCGGGGTAGGCGCTAGATACTACGAGCAGTACTTC. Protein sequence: CASSQGGVGARYYEQYF.

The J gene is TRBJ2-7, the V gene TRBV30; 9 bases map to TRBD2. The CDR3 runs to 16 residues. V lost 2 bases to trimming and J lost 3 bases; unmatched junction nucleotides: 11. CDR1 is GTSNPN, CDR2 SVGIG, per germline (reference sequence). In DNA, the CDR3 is TGTGCCTGGAGTAGGGTAGCGGGAGCTAGCAACTACGAGCAGTACTTC. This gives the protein CAWSRVAGASNYEQYF.

The CDR3 is CASSDSTGGNSPLHF. The CDR3 DNA reads TGTGCCAGCAGTGACTCGACAGGGGGTAATTCACCCCTCCACTTT. The chain uses TRBV6-4 and TRBJ1-6; 9 nucleotides line up with TRBD1. The trim removed 0 bases at V and 6 bases at J, leaving 0 bases unmatched. Germline V lookup: CDR1 MRHNA, CDR2 SNTAGT. The CDR3 runs to 15 residues.

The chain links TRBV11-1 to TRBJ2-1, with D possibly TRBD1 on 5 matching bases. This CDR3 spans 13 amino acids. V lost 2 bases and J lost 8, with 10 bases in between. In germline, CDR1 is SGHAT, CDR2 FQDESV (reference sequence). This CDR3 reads CASSLYRGDEQFF. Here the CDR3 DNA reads TGTGCCAGCAGCTTATATAGGGGCGATGAGCAGTTCTTC. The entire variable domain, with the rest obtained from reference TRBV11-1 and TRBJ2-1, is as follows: EAEVAQSPRYKITEKSQAVAFWCDPISGHATLYWYRQILGQGPELLVQFQDESVVDDSQLPKDRFSAERLKGVDSTLKIQPAELGDSAMYLCASSLYRGDEQFFGPGTRLTVL.

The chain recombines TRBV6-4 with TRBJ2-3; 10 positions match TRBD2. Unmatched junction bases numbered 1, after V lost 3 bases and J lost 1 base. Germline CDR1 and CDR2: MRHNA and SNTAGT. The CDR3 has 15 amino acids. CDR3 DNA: TGTGCCAGCAGTGAAGGGACTAGCGGCACAGATACGCAGTATTTT. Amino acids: CASSEGTSGTDTQYF.